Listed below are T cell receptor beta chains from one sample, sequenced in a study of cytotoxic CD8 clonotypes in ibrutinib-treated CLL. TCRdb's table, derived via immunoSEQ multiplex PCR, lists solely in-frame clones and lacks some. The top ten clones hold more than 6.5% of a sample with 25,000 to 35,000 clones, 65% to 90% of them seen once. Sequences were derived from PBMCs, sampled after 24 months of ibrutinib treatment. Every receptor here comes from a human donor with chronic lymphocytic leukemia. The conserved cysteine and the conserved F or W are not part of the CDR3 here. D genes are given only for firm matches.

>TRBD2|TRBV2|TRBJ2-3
ASARRASTLSGD
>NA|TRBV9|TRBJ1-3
ASSAPVSGNTIY
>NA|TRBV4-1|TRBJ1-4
ASSQDSAGDEKLF
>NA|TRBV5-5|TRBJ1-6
ASSLFGRFADSPLH
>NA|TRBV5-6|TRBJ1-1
ASSLDWGDYRNTEAF
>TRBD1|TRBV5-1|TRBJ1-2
ASSPGQGGGYT
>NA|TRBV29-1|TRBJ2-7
SAWGGGEQY
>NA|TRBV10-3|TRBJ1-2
AISDGAGDGYT
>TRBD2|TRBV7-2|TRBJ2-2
ASSRSGGYQELF
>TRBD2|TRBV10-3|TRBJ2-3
AIRTALAGVNTQY
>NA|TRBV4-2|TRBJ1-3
ASSFSGNTIY
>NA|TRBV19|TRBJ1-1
ASSIGETEAF
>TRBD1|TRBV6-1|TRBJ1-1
ASTERDRNTEAF
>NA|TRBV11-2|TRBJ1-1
ASSLGAFEAF
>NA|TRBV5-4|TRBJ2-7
ASSLETYDEQY
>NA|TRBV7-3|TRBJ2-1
ASRLSGSSYNEQF
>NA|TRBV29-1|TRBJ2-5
SVAKPGVTYQETQY
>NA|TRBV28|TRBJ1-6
ASSLGGQLKDNSPLH
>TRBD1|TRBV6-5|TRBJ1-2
ASSYALGQGYGYT
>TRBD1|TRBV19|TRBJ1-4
ASRMTGVEEKLF
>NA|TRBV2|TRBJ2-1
ASRKLAGLNEQF
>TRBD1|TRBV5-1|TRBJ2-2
ASSDRGIGGELF
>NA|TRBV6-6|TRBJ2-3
ASSLGDSTDTQY
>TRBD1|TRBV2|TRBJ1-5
ASSDSSKPGTGYSQH
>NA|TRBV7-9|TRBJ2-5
ASSSDRRAQETQY
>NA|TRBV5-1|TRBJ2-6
ASSLVLGLSSGANVLT
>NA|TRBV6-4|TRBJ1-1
ASRDTNRDTEAF
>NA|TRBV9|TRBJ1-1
ASSVVIQAGTEAF
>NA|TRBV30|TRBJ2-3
AWSGGAGTDTQY
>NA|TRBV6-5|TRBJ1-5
ASSGGEPQH
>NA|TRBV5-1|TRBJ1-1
ASSLAGQITMNTEAF
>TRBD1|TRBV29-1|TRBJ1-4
SAEGRGWANEKLF
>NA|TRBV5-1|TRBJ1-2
ASSFLGGYT
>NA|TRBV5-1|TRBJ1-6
ASSLVGQSYNSPLH
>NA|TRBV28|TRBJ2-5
ASSPPFEETQY
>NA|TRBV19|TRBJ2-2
ASSPRGRPHTGELF
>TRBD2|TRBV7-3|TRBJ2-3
ASSTSGGSAGPEY
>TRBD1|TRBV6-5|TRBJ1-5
ASSRQGHQPQH
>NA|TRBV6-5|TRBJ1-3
ATGQNRDGNTIY
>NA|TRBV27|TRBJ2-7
ATSRAGTGEQY
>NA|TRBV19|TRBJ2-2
ASRGGAGELF
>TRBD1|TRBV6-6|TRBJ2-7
ASSKENRGLYEQY
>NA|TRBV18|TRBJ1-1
ASSPYGGKGDTEAF
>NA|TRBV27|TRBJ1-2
ASSFGSFYGYT
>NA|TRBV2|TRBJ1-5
ASMTGNQPQH
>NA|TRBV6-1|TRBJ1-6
ASSEARPGFNSPLH
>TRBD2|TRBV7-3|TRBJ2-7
ASSRPLRAGGLSEQY
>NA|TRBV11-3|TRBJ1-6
ASSFDSDSPLH
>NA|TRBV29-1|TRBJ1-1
SVGLVTEAF
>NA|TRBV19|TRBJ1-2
ASNKEGGYGYT
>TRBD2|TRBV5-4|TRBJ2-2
ASSTRLAGATGELF
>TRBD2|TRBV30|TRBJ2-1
ARLRASGGAYEQF